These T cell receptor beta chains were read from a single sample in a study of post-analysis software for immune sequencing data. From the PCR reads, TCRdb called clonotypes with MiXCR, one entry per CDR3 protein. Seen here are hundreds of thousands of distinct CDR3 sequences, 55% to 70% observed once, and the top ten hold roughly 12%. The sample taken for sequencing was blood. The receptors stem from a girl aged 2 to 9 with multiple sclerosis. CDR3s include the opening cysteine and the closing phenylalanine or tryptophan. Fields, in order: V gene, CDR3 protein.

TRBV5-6	CASSVPGKDTDTQYF
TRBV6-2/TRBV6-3	CASSYNRAYEQYF
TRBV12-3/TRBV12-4	CASSYLAGGPVNEQFF
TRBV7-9	CASSLEWSGSNNEQFF
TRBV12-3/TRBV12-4	CASSLGLGGYTF
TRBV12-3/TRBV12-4	CASSWPGQAPYEQYF
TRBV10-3	CAISESETSGSHSTGELFF
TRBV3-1	CASSHGLGEQYF
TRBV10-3	CAISEQSGNSNEQFF
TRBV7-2	CASSSQGQGIGYTF
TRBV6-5	CASSYSLALGETQYF
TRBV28	CASNSREGYNEQFF
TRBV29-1	CSTWGQLTDTQYF
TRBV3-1	CASSPQGASSYNEQFF
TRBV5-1	CASSAEGSGGANEQFF
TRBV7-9	CASSFPGTGVPYGYTF
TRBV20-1	CSADRQDTQYF
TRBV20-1	CSASLAGDQDNEQFF
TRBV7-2	CASSLDTASTDTQYF
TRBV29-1	CSVESPDNYGYTF
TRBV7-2	CASSLSQGAHNEQFF
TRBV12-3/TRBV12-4	CASSPWVNEQYF
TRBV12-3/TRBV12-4	CASSQRGSGSYEQYF
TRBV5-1	CASSLNSRNNEQFF
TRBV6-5	CASSYSSGLGETQYF
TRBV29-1	CSVGGGQDTQYF
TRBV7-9	CASSLVAGGQYDEQFF
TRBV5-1	CASSLGSGTGEQFF
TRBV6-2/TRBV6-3	CASRWTWGGNEQFF
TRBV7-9	CASSEFRGGLAKNIQYF
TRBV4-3	CASSQEGGGLMGGYTF
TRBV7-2	CASSQTPALNEQFF
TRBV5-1	CASSLVRGGDGYTF